This is a list of T cell receptor beta chains from one sample in a study of blood T cell repertoires in COVID-19. Clones were sequenced by immunoSEQ multiplex PCR, and TCRdb holds only the in-frame ones, with some missing. The repertoire holds roughly 500,000 clones, with 75% to 90% as singletons. The sequenced material came from peripheral blood. These receptors came from a human donor in a cohort sampled during active COVID-19. Both conserved end residues are part of each CDR3. Fields, in order: V gene, J gene, D gene, clone size, CDR3 protein, CDR3 DNA. The D gene is left open where the match is weak. A row's size may be missing; if present it is once, few, many or a size class.

TRBV5-6	TRBJ2-7	TRBD1	-	CASSLGQGAVEQYF	TGTGCCAGCAGCTTGGGACAGGGGGCAGTTGAGCAGTACTTC
TRBV30	TRBJ1-2	-	-	CAWRYPGDGYTF	TGTGCCTGGAGGTACCCGGGGGATGGCTACACCTTC
TRBV19	TRBJ1-5	TRBD1	-	CASSIQGVSNQPQHF	TGTGCCAGTAGCATTCAGGGGGTAAGCAATCAGCCCCAGCATTTT
TRBV7-9	TRBJ1-2	TRBD1	-	CASKVPDRDGYTF	TGTGCCAGCAAGGTTCCCGACAGGGACGGCTACACCTTC
TRBV10-3	TRBJ2-1	TRBD2	-	CAISLITSGRGSSYNEQFF	TGTGCCATCAGCCTAATTACTAGCGGGAGGGGGAGCTCCTACAATGAGCAGTTCTTC
TRBV6-5	TRBJ2-2	TRBD1	-	CASRDRVNTGELFF	TGTGCCAGTCGGGACAGGGTCAACACCGGGGAGCTGTTTTTT
TRBV7-8	TRBJ1-2	-	-	CASSFGVLRGDYGYTF	TGTGCCAGCAGCTTTGGTGTCCTTCGGGGGGACTATGGCTACACCTTC
TRBV19	TRBJ1-2	-	-	CASSFSRDTPGGYTF	TGTGCCAGTAGTTTTTCCCGGGACACCCCCGGTGGCTACACCTTC
TRBV9	TRBJ2-1	TRBD2	-	CASRGGSDEQFF	TGTGCCAGCAGGGGCGGGAGTGATGAGCAGTTCTTC
TRBV19	TRBJ2-3	-	once	CASSPGVSTDTQYF	TGTGCCAGTAGTCCCGGGGTTAGCACAGATACGCAGTATTTT
TRBV5-1	TRBJ2-7	TRBD1	-	CASSLHTGAEQYF	TGCGCCAGCAGCTTACATACAGGGGCCGAGCAGTACTTC
TRBV14	TRBJ1-6	-	-	CASSQDHQGPPYNSPLHF	TGTGCCAGCAGCCAAGACCATCAGGGGCCTCCTTATAATTCACCCCTCCACTTT
TRBV6-1	TRBJ2-7	-	-	CASSDGGQGAPYEQYF	TGTGCCAGCAGTGATGGGGGACAAGGGGCCCCCTACGAGCAGTACTTC
TRBV7-9	TRBJ1-2	TRBD1	-	CASSLTRTGEGGYTF	TGTGCCAGCAGCTTAACCCGGACAGGGGAGGGAGGCTACACCTTC
TRBV19	TRBJ1-1	-	-	CASSPFRTENTEAFF	TGTGCCAGTAGCCCCTTTAGGACAGAGAACACTGAAGCTTTCTTT
TRBV5-6	TRBJ1-6	-	-	CASSFITGNSPLHF	TGTGCCAGCAGCTTTATCACGGGGAATTCACCCCTCCACTTT
TRBV12-3/TRBV12-4	TRBJ2-7	-	-	CASSFNYEQYF	TGTGCCAGCAGTTTTAACTACGAGCAGTACTTC
TRBV29-1	TRBJ2-1	-	-	CSAFSNSNEQFF	TGCAGCGCCTTCTCAAACTCCAATGAGCAGTTCTTC
TRBV19	TRBJ1-5	-	once	CASSTHYQPQHF	TGTGCCAGTAGTACCCATTATCAGCCCCAGCATTTT
TRBV29-1	TRBJ2-7	TRBD2	-	CSVGMSSGIAKYF	TGCAGCGTTGGAATGTCTAGCGGGATTGCGAAGTACTTC
TRBV19	TRBJ1-5	TRBD1	-	CASSPQGAGSQPQHF	TGTGCCAGTAGTCCACAGGGGGCGGGAAGTCAGCCCCAGCATTTT
TRBV27	TRBJ2-1	TRBD2	once	CASRSIAGGIFNEQFF	TGTGCCAGCAGGTCCATAGCGGGAGGGATCTTCAATGAGCAGTTCTTC
TRBV15	TRBJ2-3	-	-	CATSRDLGRGPDTQYF	TGTGCCACCAGCAGAGATTTAGGCAGGGGACCAGATACGCAGTATTTT
TRBV2	TRBJ1-3	-	-	CAEAGDGNTIYF	TGTGCTGAGGCAGGGGATGGAAACACCATATATTTT
TRBV15	TRBJ2-1	-	-	CATSPSLYNEQFF	TGTGCCACCAGCCCTAGCCTATACAATGAGCAGTTCTTC
TRBV18	TRBJ2-1	-	-	CASSPIPLQNNEQFF	TGTGCCAGCTCACCAATCCCATTACAAAACAATGAGCAGTTCTTC
TRBV28	TRBJ1-1	-	-	CASTIQGGSNTEAFF	TGTGCCAGCACGATTCAAGGGGGTTCGAACACTGAAGCTTTCTTT
TRBV6-5	TRBJ2-7	TRBD2	-	CASSYGTSGVYEQYF	TGTGCCAGCAGTTACGGGACTAGCGGTGTATACGAGCAGTACTTC
TRBV7-9	TRBJ2-7	-	-	CASSSTQGSYEQYF	TGTGCCAGCAGCTCTACGCAGGGGTCCTACGAGCAGTACTTC
TRBV7-8	TRBJ1-6	-	few	CASSLVDRNNSPLHF	TGTGCCAGCAGCTTAGTAGACAGGAATAATTCACCCCTCCACTTT